This T cell receptor (beta chain) was sequenced in a study of blood T cell repertoires in COVID-19. V shed 1 base and J 6 bases; nucleotides not matched to a gene: 6. The germline gives CDR1 LGHDT, CDR2 YNNKEL (reference sequence). This CDR3 region has 15 residues. Measured with immunoSEQ multiplex PCR; TCRdb has only the in-frame clones, and not every one. Here the sample spans around 170,000 clones, around 86% being singletons. The rearrangement uses TRBV3-1 (or the pseudogene TRBV3-2) and TRBJ2-7, with 10 bases fitting TRBD2. The sequenced sample consisted of peripheral blood. The sequence was collected from a woman aged 40-49 years with acute or convalescent COVID-19. The CDR3 region is CASSQAQLAGSEQYF. The DNA for the CDR3 is TGTGCCAGCAGCCAAGCCCAACTAGCGGGAAGCGAGCAGTACTTC.